The 28 T cell receptor beta chains given below trace back to one sample, sequenced in a study of cytomegalovirus exposure and HLA in healthy donors. Generated by immunoSEQ multiplex PCR, the TCRdb table keeps only in-frame clones and is missing some. The sample has roughly 260,000 clones; 87% are singletons. What was sequenced was PBMCs. Receptors originate from a man younger than 30 in good health and CMV-seronegative.

The rearrangement links TRBV7-9 to TRBJ2-7, with a possible D match to TRBD1 (5 bases). Trimming removed 5 bases from V and 2 bases from J, with 13 bases in between. Germline CDR1 SEHNR, CDR2 FQNEAQ (reference sequence). This CDR3 spans 14 amino acids. Here the CDR3 DNA reads TGTGCCAGCAGCCACCCCCAGACAGCCTACGAGCAGTACTTC. Encoded protein: CASSHPQTAYEQYF.

The V and J genes are TRBV9 and TRBJ2-7, with TRBD1 as a possible D gene (6 bases). The CDR3 totals 14 residues. Germline assignment: CDR1 SGDLS and CDR2 YYNGEE. V lost 0 bases, J lost 5 bases, and 12 bases lay in between. The CDR3 nucleotides read TGTGCCAGCAGCGTAGTAGTTGGGGGCCACGAGCAGTACTTC. This codes for CASSVVVGGHEQYF.

The J gene is TRBJ2-7, the V gene TRBV27, with D unclear. Germline V CDR1 and CDR2: MNHEY, SMNVEV (reference sequence). Deletions cut 5 bases from V and 0 bases from J, with 5 bases between. The length of the CDR3 is 12 residues. Here the CDR3 DNA reads TGTGCCAGCAGTCTCTACTCCTACGAGCAGTACTTC. This gives the protein CASSLYSYEQYF.

The DNA for the CDR3 is TGTGCCAGCAGTCCCCCCGGGGGGCTTTACAATGAGCAGTTCTTC. It specifies CASSPPGGLYNEQFF. The chain combines TRBV6-5 with TRBJ2-1, with a possible D match to TRBD2 (7 bases). Germline CDR1 MNHEY, CDR2 SVGAGI. Trimming cost V 5 bases and J 4 bases, with 15 bases left between them. The CDR3 spans 15 residues.

The chain's CDR3 is CASSEQGRHNQPQHF. The CDR3 DNA is TGTGCCAGCAGCGAACAGGGACGGCACAATCAGCCCCAGCATTTT. The chain joins TRBV5-6 to TRBJ1-5, with D perhaps matching TRBD1 (6 bases). Trimming cost V 4 bases and J 3 bases, with 14 bases left between them. Per the germline V gene, CDR1 is SGHDT and CDR2 is YYEEEE. CDR3 length: 15 residues.

About this clone: At one end the junction does not follow the germline gene, possibly because of a read error. The chain uses TRBV7-9 and TRBJ2-1; tentatively, D is TRBD2 (5 bases). CDR1 SEHNR and CDR2 FQNEAQ come from the germline V gene (reference sequence). The CDR3 has 13 amino acids. The CDR3 DNA reads TGTGCCAGCAGAGACGGGAACTACAATGCGCAGTTCTTC. Translating it yields CASRDGNYNAQFF.

V and J are TRBV7-9 and TRBJ1-1; tentative D call: TRBD1 (5 bases). CDR3 length: 16 residues. V gave up 1 base and J gave up 4 bases, with 16 bases separating them. Germline CDR1 reads SEHNR; CDR2 reads FQNEAQ (reference sequence). CDR3 loop: CASSLGGLGVGTEAFF. As DNA, the CDR3 is TGTGCCAGCAGCTTAGGGGGACTGGGGGTTGGCACTGAAGCTTTCTTT.

The chain carries TRBV10-3 and TRBJ2-7, with TRBD1 matching 7 bases. CDR3 length: 13 amino acids. J lost 6 bases, V lost 5 bases, and 7 bases had no gene match. Germline loops: CDR1 ENHRY, CDR2 SYGVKD. The CDR3 DNA is TGTGCCATCAGTAGCGGACAGGCCGGCGAGCAGTACTTC. Residues: CAISSGQAGEQYF.

The rearrangement joins TRBV28 to TRBJ1-3; D is perhaps TRBD1 (6 bases). Germline V gene data show CDR1 as MDHEN and CDR2 as SYDVKM. V was clipped by 6 bases and J by 2 bases, with 14 bases between them. The CDR3 spans 15 residues. CDR3 region: CASREAGVTGNTIYF. CDR3 in DNA: TGTGCCAGCAGGGAGGCAGGGGTAACTGGAAACACCATATATTTT.

The chain couples TRBV6-5 to TRBJ1-5; no definite D call. The V end was cut by 6 bases, the J end by 2 bases, with 11 bases between. Germline CDR1 MNHEY, CDR2 SVGAGI. The CDR3 loop spans 14 amino acids. The CDR3 nucleotides are TGTGCCAGCAGCGCGCAAGGAGGCAATCAGCCCCAGCATTTT. It translates to CASSAQGGNQPQHF.

The rearrangement links TRBV28 to TRBJ2-7, with TRBD1 identical over 7 bases. CDR3 size: 14 residues. CDR1 is MDHEN, CDR2 SYDVKM, per germline. The V gene end was trimmed by 6 bases and the J gene end by 0 bases; junction bases not matched to a gene: 5. CDR3 in DNA: TGTGCCAGCAGAGTCACAGGGGACTCCTACGAGCAGTACTTC. Translated, it gives CASRVTGDSYEQYF.

The chain carries TRBV10-3 and TRBJ1-2; D uncertain. The CDR3 spans 15 residues. Germline CDR1 is ENHRY and CDR2 is SYGVKD. Trimming took 1 base from V and 3 from J, leaving 12 bases between them. As DNA, the CDR3 is TGTGCCATCAGTGAGTTCCCGGGTGGCTACTATGGCTACACCTTC. Protein: CAISEFPGGYYGYTF.

V gene TRBV4-3 combines with J gene TRBJ2-7; 9 nucleotides line up with TRBD1. The CDR3 has 16 amino acids. With 3 bases clipped from V and 0 bases from J, the junction kept 6 bases outside the gene matches. Germline loops: CDR1 LGHNA, CDR2 YSLEER. In DNA form, the CDR3 reads TGCGCCAGCAGCCAGGGCTGGGACAGGGCCTCCTACGAGCAGTACTTC. This translates into CASSQGWDRASYEQYF.

This chain joins TRBV5-1 and TRBJ1-4; 10 nucleotides line up with TRBD1. The germline CDR1 and CDR2 sequences are SGHRS and YFSETQ. The CDR3 runs 16 residues. Trimming took 0 bases from V and 7 from J; bases not matched to a gene: 6. The CDR3 reads CASSLETGTGAEKLFF. The CDR3 DNA reads TGCGCCAGCAGCTTGGAGACGGGGACAGGGGCTGAAAAACTGTTTTTT.

The gene calls are TRBV9 and TRBJ1-3; 8 bases are a match to TRBD1. CDR1 SGDLS and CDR2 YYNGEE come from the germline V gene. This CDR3 has 17 residues. J was trimmed by 0 bases and V by 0 bases; bases with no gene match: 5. CDR3 sequence reads: CASSVDGQGASGNTIYF. As DNA, the CDR3 is TGTGCCAGCAGCGTAGACGGACAGGGAGCCTCTGGAAACACCATATATTTT.

This chain uses TRBV27 with TRBJ1-2; TRBD1 agrees at 8 bases. CDR1 MNHEY and CDR2 SMNVEV come from the germline V gene (reference sequence). The CDR3 covers 12 residues. V dropped 8 bases and J dropped 2; count of bases not matched to a gene: 1. In DNA form, the CDR3 reads TGTGCCAGCGGACAGGGAAACTATGGCTACACCTTC. It specifies CASGQGNYGYTF.

V gene TRBV30 combines with J gene TRBJ1-1; 10 bases align to TRBD1. The germline V gene has CDR1 GTSNPN and CDR2 SVGIG (reference sequence). CDR3 length equals 13 residues. Germline trimming cut 2 bases from V and 4 bases from J; bases unmatched to any gene: 1. CDR3 bases: TGTGCCTGGAGTAGGACAGGGGGCACTGAAGCTTTCTTT. Protein product: CAWSRTGGTEAFF.

This clone was detected once. The chain uses TRBV15 and TRBJ2-2, with 12 bases aligning to TRBD1. There are 17 residues in the CDR3. The V gene's germline CDR1 is LNHNV and CDR2 YYDKDF (reference sequence). V was pared by 0 bases and J by 5 bases, with 4 bases of the junction left unmatched. The chain's CDR3 is CATSRDRDRGRTGELFF. DNA for the CDR3: TGTGCCACCAGCAGAGATCGGGACAGGGGGCGAACCGGGGAGCTGTTTTTT.

This chain links TRBV5-6 with TRBJ1-2, with TRBD1 matching 9 bases. The V segment lost 3 bases and the J segment 6 bases; nucleotides outside the gene matches: 18. CDR1 and CDR2 (germline): SGHDT, YYEEEE. This CDR3 spans 18 amino acids. CDR3 residues: CASSSMFAGQGDFHGYTF. In nucleotides, the CDR3 is TGTGCCAGCAGCTCTATGTTCGCGGGACAGGGCGATTTCCATGGCTACACCTTC.

The chain is built from TRBV28 and TRBJ1-4; weak D call: TRBD1 (5 bases). V was clipped by 6 bases and J by 6 bases, with 20 bases between them. CDR3 length equals 16 residues. CDR1 and CDR2 (germline): MDHEN, SYDVKM. This CDR3 reads CASSHNSDKADEKLFF. The DNA for the CDR3 is TGTGCCAGCAGCCATAACTCGGACAAGGCCGATGAAAAACTGTTTTTT. Full variable domain (rest looked up from reference TRBV28 and TRBJ1-4): DVKVTQSSRYLVKRTGEKVFLECVQDMDHENMFWYRQDPGLGLRLIYFSYDVKMKEKGDIPEGYSVSREKKERFSLILESASTNQTSMYLCASSHNSDKADEKLFFGSGTQLSVL.

This chain joins TRBV11-2 and TRBJ2-7; 10 bases fit TRBD2. The CDR3 covers 15 residues. Germline CDR1 SGHAT, CDR2 FQNNGV. Trimming at V came to 3 bases and at J to 1 base, leaving 3 bases not matched to a gene. The CDR3 here is CASSLGLAPSYEQYF. The CDR3 nucleotides read TGTGCCAGCAGCTTGGGACTAGCGCCTTCCTACGAGCAGTACTTC.

The chain recombines TRBV11-2 with TRBJ2-5, with D perhaps TRBD1 (5 bases). Trimming pared 4 bases from V and 0 bases from J, leaving 6 bases between. The CDR3 consists of 13 residues. Germline CDR1 reads SGHAT; CDR2 reads FQNNGV. The CDR3 loop is CASSSGYQETQYF. CDR3 DNA: TGTGCCAGCAGCTCAGGGTACCAAGAGACCCAGTACTTC.

This sequence joins TRBV19 and TRBJ1-2; TRBD1 agrees at 9 bases. The V segment lost 8 bases and the J segment 0 bases; nucleotides outside the gene matches: 1. Germline V gene lookup returns CDR1 LNHDA and CDR2 SQIVND (reference sequence). This CDR3 spans 13 amino acids. The CDR3 DNA is TGTGCCAGTCGACAGGGGGCTAACTATGGCTACACCTTC. Translation: CASRQGANYGYTF.

This clone was found a few times. CDR3 sequence reads: CASSLRGRTYEQYF. CDR3 bases: TGTGCCAGCAGTTTGAGAGGCAGAACCTACGAGCAGTACTTC. The chain couples TRBV27 to TRBJ2-7, with D uncertain. The V gene lost 3 bases and the J gene lost 2 bases, with 11 bases spanning the gap. The CDR3 length is 14 residues. From germline, CDR1 is MNHEY and CDR2 SMNVEV (reference sequence).

The chain recombines TRBV27 with TRBJ2-3, with D tentatively TRBD2 (5 bases). Trimming removed 5 bases at V and 4 bases at J, with 19 bases between. CDR1 and CDR2 (germline): MNHEY, SMNVEV (reference sequence). The CDR3 runs to 16 residues. The CDR3 loop reads CASSQRVGLRADTQYF. CDR3 sequence (DNA): TGTGCCAGCAGTCAACGGGTGGGTCTGAGGGCAGATACGCAGTATTTT.

The chain is built from TRBV2 and TRBJ2-3; D possibly corresponds to TRBD2 (6 bases). The CDR3 sequence is 14 residues long. Per the germline V gene, CDR1 is SNHLY and CDR2 is FYNNEI. Trimming pared 3 bases from V and 4 bases from J, leaving 11 bases between. The CDR3 here is CASSERGLPDTQYF. The CDR3 DNA reads TGTGCCAGCAGTGAGCGGGGATTACCAGATACGCAGTATTTT.

This clone was recorded only once. V usage is TRBV5-1 and J usage is TRBJ2-5; perhaps TRBD1 as D (6 bases). This CDR3 has 13 residues. Trimming left V 0 bases short and J 3 bases short, with 6 bases between. Germline-derived CDR1 and CDR2 are SGHRS and YFSETQ. The CDR3 is CASSLGQEETQYF. The CDR3 bases are TGCGCCAGCAGCTTGGGACAGGAAGAGACCCAGTACTTC.

The chain employs TRBV7-2 and TRBJ2-7; TRBD2 matches at 12 bases. Germline CDR1 is SGHTA and CDR2 is FQGNSA. The CDR3 is made up of 15 amino acids. V shed 5 bases and J 4 bases; nucleotides not matched to a gene: 6. CDR3 sequence: CASSPLAGGSYEQYF. The CDR3 DNA follows: TGTGCCAGCAGCCCCCTAGCGGGAGGGTCATACGAGCAGTACTTC.